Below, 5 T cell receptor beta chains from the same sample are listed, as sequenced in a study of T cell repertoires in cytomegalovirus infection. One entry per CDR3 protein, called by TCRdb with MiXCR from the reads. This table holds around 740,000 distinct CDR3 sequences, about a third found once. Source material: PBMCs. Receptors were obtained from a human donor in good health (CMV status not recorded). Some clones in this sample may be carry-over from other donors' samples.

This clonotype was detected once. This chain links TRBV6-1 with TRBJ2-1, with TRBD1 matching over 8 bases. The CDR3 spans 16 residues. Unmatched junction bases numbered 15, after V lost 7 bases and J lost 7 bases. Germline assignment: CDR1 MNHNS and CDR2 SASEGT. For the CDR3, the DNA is TGTGCCAGCACCCCCTATGGGCAGGGGGCGTGGAATGAGCAGTTCTTC. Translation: CASTPYGQGAWNEQFF.

The CDR3 coding sequence is TGTGCCAGCAGGGATCGGGGGTATGGAAACACCATATATTTT. This gives the protein CASRDRGYGNTIYF. The chain combines TRBV6-5 with TRBJ1-3, with D perhaps matching TRBD1 (5 bases). V was cut by 6 bases and J by 3 bases, with 12 bases left in between. The CDR3 totals 14 residues. Germline-derived CDR1 and CDR2 are MNHEY and SVGAGI.

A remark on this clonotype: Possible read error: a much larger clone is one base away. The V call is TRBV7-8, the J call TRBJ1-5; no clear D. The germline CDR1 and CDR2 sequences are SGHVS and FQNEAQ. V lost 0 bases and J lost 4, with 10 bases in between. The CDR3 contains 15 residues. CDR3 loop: CASSLAITVNQPQHF. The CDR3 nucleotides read TGTGCCAGCAGCTTAGCGATAACAGTGAATCAGCCCCAGCATTTT.

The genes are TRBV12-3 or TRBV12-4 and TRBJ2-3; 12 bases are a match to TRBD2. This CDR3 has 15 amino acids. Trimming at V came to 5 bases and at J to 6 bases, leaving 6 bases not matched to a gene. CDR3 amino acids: CASSGTSGSRDTQYF. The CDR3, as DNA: TGTGCCAGCAGTGGGACTAGCGGGTCTCGGGATACGCAGTATTTT.

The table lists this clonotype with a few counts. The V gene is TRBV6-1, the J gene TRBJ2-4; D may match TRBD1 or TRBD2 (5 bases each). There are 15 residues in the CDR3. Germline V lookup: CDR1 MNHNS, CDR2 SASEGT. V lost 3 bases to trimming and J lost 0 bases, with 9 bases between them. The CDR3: CASSEPGLAKNIQYF. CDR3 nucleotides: TGTGCCAGCAGTGAGCCGGGGCTAGCCAAAAACATTCAGTACTTC.